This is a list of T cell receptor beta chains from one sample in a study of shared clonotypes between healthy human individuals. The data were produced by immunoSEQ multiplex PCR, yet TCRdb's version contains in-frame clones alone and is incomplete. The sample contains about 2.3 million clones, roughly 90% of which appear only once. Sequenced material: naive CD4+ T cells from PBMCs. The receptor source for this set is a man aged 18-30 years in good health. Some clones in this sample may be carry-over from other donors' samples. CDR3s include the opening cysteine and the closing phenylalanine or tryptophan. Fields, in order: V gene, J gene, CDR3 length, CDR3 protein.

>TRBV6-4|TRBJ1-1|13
CASSREVNTEAFF
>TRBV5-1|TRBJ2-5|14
CASSPGLAQETQYF
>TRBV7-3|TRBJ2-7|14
CASSPYEGFYEQYF
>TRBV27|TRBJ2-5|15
CASSFGFTGVETQYF
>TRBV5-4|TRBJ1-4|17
CASSLRTGGLPNEKLFF
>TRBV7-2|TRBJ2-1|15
CASSLGLAGNNEQFF
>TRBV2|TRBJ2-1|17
CASSEVGLAFSLNEQFF
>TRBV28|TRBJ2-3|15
CASSLRTGGPDTQYF
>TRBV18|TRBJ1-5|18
CASSPTPGWGAGNQPQHF
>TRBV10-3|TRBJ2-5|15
CAISEASGTQETQYF
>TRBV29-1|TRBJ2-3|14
CSVEGTGLTDTQYF